This TCR beta chain was found in a study of blood T cell repertoires in COVID-19. Profiled with immunoSEQ multiplex PCR; TCRdb holds only in-frame clones, not every one. The data show some 150,000 clones, roughly four fifths seen once. This CDR3 is 13 amino acids long. Germline V CDR1 and CDR2: SGHTA, FQGNSA. Trimming removed 6 bases at V and 8 bases at J, with 11 bases between. The clonotype was recovered from an elderly woman in a cohort sampled during active or convalescent COVID-19. Sequencing was carried out using peripheral blood. This chain links TRBV7-2 with TRBJ1-6; D gene ambiguous. CDR3 coding DNA: TGTGCCAGCAGTAGAACGACACATTCACCCCTCCACTTT. Its translation is CASSRTTHSPLHF.